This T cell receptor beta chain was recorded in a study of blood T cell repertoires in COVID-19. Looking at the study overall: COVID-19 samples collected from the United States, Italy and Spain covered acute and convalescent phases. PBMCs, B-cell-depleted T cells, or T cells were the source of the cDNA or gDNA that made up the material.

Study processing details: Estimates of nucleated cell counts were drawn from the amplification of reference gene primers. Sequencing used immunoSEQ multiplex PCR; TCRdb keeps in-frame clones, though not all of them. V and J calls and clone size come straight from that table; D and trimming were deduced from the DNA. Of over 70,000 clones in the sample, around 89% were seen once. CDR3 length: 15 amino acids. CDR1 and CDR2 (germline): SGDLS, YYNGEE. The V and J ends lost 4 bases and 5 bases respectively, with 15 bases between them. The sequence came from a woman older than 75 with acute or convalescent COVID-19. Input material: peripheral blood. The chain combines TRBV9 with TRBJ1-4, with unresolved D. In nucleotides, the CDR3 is TGTGCCAGCAGCCCCAATACCGGGAGCAATGAAAAACTGTTTTTT. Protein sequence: CASSPNTGSNEKLFF. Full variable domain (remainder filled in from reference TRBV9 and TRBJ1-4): DSGVTQTPKHLITATGQRVTLRCSPRSGDLSVYWYQQSLDQGLQFLIQYYNGEERAKGNILERFSAQQFPDLHSELNLSSLELGDSALYFCASSPNTGSNEKLFFGSGTQLSVL.